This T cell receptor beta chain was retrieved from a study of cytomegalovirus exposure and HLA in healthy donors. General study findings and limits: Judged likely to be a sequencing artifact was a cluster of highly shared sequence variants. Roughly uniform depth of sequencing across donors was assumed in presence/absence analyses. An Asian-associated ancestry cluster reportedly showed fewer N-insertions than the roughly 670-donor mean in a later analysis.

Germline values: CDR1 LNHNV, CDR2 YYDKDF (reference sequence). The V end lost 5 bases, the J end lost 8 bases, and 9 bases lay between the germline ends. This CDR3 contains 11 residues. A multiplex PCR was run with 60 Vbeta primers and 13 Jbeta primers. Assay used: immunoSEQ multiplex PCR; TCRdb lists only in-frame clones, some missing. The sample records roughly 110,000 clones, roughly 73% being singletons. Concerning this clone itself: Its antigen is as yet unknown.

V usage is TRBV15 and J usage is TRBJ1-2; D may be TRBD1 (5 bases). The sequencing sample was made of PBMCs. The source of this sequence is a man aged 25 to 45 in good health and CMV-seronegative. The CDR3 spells CATSLGGGYTF. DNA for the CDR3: TGTGCCACCAGCTTGGGGGGGGGCTACACCTTC.